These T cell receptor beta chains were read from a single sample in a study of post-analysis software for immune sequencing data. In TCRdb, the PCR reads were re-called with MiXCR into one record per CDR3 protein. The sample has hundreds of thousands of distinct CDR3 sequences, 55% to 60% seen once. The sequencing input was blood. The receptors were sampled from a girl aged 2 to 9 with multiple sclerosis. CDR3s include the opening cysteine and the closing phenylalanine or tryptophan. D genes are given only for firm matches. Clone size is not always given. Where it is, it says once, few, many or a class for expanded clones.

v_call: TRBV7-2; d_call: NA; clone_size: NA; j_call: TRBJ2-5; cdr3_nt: TGTGCCAGCAGCTTAGGGCGGCGGGGGCCCGATTATTTCCAAGAGACCCAGTACTTC; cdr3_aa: CASSLGRRGPDYFQETQYF
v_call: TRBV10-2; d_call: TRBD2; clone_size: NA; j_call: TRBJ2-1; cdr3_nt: TGCGCCAGCAGTGAGGAGGAGCGGGGGAGCTCCTACAATGAGCAGTTCTTC; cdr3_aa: CASSEEERGSSYNEQFF
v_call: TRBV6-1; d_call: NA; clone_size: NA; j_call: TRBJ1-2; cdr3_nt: TGTGCCAGCAGTGAACTGGCTCTAGGTTTTGGCTACACCTTC; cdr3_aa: CASSELALGFGYTF
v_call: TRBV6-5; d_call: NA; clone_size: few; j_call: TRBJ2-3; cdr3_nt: TGTGCCAGCAGCCGACCCTGGGGCGCAGATACGCAGTATTTT; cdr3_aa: CASSRPWGADTQYF
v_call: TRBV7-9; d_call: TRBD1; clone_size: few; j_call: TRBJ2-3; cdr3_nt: TGTGCCAGCAGCCCCGACAGGGGGGGAGATACGCAGTATTTT; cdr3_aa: CASSPDRGGDTQYF
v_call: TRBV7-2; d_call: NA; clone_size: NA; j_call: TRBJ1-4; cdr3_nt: TGTGCCAGCACCCCTCGGGACCAATCACTTAATGAAAAACTGTTTTTT; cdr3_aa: CASTPRDQSLNEKLFF
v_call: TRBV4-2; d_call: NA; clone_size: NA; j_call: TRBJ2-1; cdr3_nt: TGTGCCAGCAGCCAAGATAGCGGTTATGAGCAGTTCTTC; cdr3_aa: CASSQDSGYEQFF
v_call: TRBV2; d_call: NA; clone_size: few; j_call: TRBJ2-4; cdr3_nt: TGTGCCAGCATCGGTATTCTAGCCAAAAACATTCAGTACTTC; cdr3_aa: CASIGILAKNIQYF
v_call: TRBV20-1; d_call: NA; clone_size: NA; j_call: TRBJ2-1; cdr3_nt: TGCAGTGCCCGAACCACTTCCAATGAGCAGTTCTTC; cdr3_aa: CSARTTSNEQFF
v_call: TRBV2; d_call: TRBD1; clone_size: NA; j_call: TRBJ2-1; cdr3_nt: TGTGCCAGCAGTGAAACAGGGGGCTCAGCGAATGAGCAGTTCTTC; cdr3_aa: CASSETGGSANEQFF
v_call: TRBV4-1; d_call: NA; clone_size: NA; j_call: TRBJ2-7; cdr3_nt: TGCGCCAGCAGCCAAGTAGGAGGGGTCAGCTCCTACGAGCAGTACTTC; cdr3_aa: CASSQVGGVSSYEQYF
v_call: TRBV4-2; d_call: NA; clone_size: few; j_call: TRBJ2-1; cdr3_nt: TGTGCCAGCAGCCAAGATCGGACCTACAATGAGCAGTTCTTC; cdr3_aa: CASSQDRTYNEQFF
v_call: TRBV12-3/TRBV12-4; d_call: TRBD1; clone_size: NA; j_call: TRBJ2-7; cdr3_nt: TGTGCCAGCACCCTGGGACAGGATAGCTCCTACGAGCAGTACTTC; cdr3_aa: CASTLGQDSSYEQYF
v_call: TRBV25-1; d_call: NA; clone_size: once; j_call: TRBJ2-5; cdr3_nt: TGTGCCAGCAGTGAATTCCGAGGGGGTCAAGAGACCCAGTACTTC; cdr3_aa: CASSEFRGGQETQYF
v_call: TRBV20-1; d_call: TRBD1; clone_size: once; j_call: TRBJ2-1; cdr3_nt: TGCAGTGCTAGCGACAGGGGAGGAGGCAATGAGCAGTTCTTC; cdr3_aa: CSASDRGGGNEQFF
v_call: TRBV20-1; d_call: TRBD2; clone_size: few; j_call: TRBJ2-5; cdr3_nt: TGCAGTGCCCTCCGGGGGGGACGAGAGACCCAGTACTTC; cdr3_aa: CSALRGGRETQYF
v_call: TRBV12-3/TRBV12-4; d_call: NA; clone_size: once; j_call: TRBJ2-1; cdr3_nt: TGTGCCAGCAGTTTATGGCACACAACCAGCAATGAGCAGTTCTTC; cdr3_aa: CASSLWHTTSNEQFF
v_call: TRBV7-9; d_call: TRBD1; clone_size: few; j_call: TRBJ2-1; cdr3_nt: TGTGCCAGCAGTCCCTCCAGGGGGCACCTCTACAATGAGCAGTTCTTC; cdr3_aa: CASSPSRGHLYNEQFF
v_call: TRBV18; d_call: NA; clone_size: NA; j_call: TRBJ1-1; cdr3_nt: TGTGCCAGCTCAAACCGTCAGAACACTGAAGCTTTCTTT; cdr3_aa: CASSNRQNTEAFF
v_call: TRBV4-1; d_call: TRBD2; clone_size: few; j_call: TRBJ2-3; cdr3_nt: TGCGCCAGCAGCCAAGATCGGGACGGGGGGGACACAGATACGCAGTATTTT; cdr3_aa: CASSQDRDGGDTDTQYF
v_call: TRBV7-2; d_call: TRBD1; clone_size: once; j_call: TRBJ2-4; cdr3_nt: TGTGCCAGCGCCGTTCAGGGGGTTTCCAAAAACATTCAGTACTTC; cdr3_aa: CASAVQGVSKNIQYF
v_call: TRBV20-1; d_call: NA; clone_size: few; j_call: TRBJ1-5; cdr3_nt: TGCAGTGCTAGAGTGGGGGGGCTCAGCAATCAGCCCCAGCATTTT; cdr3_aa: CSARVGGLSNQPQHF
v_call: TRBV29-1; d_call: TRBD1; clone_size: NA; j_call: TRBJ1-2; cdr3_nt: TGCAGCGTTCAGGGGGTGGATGGCTACACCTTC; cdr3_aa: CSVQGVDGYTF
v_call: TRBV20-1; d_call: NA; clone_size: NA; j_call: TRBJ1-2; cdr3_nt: TGCAGTGCTAGAGGAACCGCCCTGGAGGGCTACACCTTC; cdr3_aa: CSARGTALEGYTF
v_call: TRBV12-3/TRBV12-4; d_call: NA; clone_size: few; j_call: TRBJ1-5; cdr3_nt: TGTGCCAGCAGTTTAGCGCAGGGAGCTATGCCCCAGCATTTT; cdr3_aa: CASSLAQGAMPQHF
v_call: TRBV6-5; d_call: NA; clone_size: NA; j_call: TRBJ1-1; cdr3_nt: TGTGCCAGCAAGGGGGAGGGGGTAGGAGCCCAAGCTTTCTTT; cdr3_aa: CASKGEGVGAQAFF
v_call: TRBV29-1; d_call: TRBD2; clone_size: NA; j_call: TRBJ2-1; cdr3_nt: TGCAGCGTTGAAGGGTGGGAGGGCCTTTGGAATGAGCAGTTCTTC; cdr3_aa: CSVEGWEGLWNEQFF
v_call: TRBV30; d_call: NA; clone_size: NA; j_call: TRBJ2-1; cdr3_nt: TGTGCCTGGAGAGTGGGAGCAGCGATTGAGCAGTTCTTC; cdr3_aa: CAWRVGAAIEQFF
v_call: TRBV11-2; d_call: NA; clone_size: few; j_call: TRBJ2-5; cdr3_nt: TGTGCCAGCAGCTTAGGTTCAGGGGGGTGGAGAAGGGGGAGTCAGGAGACCCAGTACTTC; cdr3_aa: CASSLGSGGWRRGSQETQYF
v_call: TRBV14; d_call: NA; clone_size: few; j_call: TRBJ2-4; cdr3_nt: TGTGCCAGCAGCCAAGCGGGAGCTCTAGCCAAAAACATTCAGTACTTC; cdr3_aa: CASSQAGALAKNIQYF
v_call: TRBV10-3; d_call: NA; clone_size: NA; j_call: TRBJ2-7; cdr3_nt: TGTGCCATCAGTGAGTCAAGAGTGGGTAGCGGCGGGTACGAGCAGTACTTC; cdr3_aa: CAISESRVGSGGYEQYF
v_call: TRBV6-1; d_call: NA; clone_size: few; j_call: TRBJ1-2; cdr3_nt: TGTGCCAGCGGTGGAAGGGGCAGGGCCACTAACTATGGCTACACCTTC; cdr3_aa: CASGGRGRATNYGYTF
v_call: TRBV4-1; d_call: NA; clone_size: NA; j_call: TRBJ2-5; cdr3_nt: TGCGCCAGCAGCCAAGGTCAGGGGCTTGGCCAAGAGACCCAGTACTTC; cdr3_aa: CASSQGQGLGQETQYF
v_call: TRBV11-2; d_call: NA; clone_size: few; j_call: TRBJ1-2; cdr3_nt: TGTGCCAGCAGCTTAGTCAGCAGGGAGGGCTACACCTTC; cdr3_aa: CASSLVSREGYTF
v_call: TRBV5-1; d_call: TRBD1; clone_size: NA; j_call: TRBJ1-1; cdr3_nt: TGCGCCAGCAGCCTACCTAGGGACAGGAACACTGAAGCTTTCTTT; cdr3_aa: CASSLPRDRNTEAFF
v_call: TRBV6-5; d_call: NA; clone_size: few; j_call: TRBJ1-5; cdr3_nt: TGTGCCAGCAGCTCTAGGCTGGGGAGCTCGCAGCCCCAGCATTTT; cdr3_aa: CASSSRLGSSQPQHF
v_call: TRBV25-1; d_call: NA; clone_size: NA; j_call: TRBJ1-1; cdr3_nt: TGTGCCAGCAGTGAGGTGACAAGGGGGACCACTGAAGCTTTCTTT; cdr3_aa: CASSEVTRGTTEAFF
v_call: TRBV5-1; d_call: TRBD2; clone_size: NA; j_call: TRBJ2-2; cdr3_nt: TGCGCCAGCACACCCATCCTAGCGGGAGGTGGCACCGGGGAGCTGTTTTTT; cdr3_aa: CASTPILAGGGTGELFF
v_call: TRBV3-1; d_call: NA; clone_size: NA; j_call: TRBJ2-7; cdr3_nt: TGTGCCAGCAGCCTCCGCAGGGACCCCTACGAGCAGTACTTC; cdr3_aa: CASSLRRDPYEQYF
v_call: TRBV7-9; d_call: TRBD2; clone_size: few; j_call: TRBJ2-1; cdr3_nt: TGTGCCAGCAGCTTAGCTAGCGGGGATAACAATGAGCAGTTCTTC; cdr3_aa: CASSLASGDNNEQFF
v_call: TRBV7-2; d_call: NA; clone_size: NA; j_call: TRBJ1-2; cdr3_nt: TGTGCCAGCAGCTTGCTAAAGTATGGCTACACCTTC; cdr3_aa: CASSLLKYGYTF
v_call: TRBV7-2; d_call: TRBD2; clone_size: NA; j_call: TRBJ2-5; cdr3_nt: TGTGCCAGCAGCATCGGGACTAGCGGGGGGGAAGGGGAGACCCAGTACTTC; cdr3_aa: CASSIGTSGGEGETQYF
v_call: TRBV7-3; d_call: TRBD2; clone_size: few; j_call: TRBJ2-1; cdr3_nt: TGTGCCAGCAGCTCGCGGCTAGCGGGAAGTATGGATGAGCAGTTCTTC; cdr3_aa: CASSSRLAGSMDEQFF
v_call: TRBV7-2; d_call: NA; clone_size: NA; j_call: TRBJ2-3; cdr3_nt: TGTGCCAGCAGCTTAGCGGTCACAGATACGCAGTATTTT; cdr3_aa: CASSLAVTDTQYF
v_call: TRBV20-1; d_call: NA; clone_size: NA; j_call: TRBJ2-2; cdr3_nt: TGCAGTGCTAAGGGGGGAGGGCCGGTCGGGGAGCTGTTTTTT; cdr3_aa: CSAKGGGPVGELFF